The 28 T cell receptor beta chains presented below share a single source sample, sequenced in a study of T cells in women clearing cervical HPV infection. The repertoire was sequenced with immunoSEQ multiplex PCR; TCRdb's copy has only in-frame clones and lacks some. The sample includes about 24,000 clones. The material sequenced was blood buffy coat. These TCRs come from a woman aged 18 to 75 with a cervical HPV16 infection that either progressed to CIN3+ or cleared (not recorded which).

A word on this clone: The read is 3 residues too short to cover the CDR3 end, so that end is filled in from the germline J gene. The V gene is TRBV19, the J gene TRBJ2-2; D may be TRBD2 (5 bases). The CDR3 has 13 residues. Germline values: CDR1 LNHDA, CDR2 SQIVND (reference sequence). Trimming pared 6 bases from V and 7 bases from J, leaving 12 bases between. The CDR3 loop reads CASSGVLGGELFF. The sequenced CDR3 bases are TGTGCCAGTAGCGGGGTCCTTGGCGGGGAG. The full variable domain, with the rest looked up from reference TRBV19 and TRBJ2-2, is DGGITQSPKYLFRKEGQNVTLSCEQNLNHDAMYWYRQDPGQGLRLIYYSQIVNDFQKGDIAEGYSVSREKKESFPLTVTSAQKNPTAFYLCASSGVLGGELFFGEGSRLTVL.

Of note for this clone: The read halts 3 residues ahead of the CDR3 end, with the missing end drawn from the germline J gene. This chain joins TRBV5-1 and TRBJ2-3; D unresolved. Germline V CDR1 and CDR2: SGHRS, YFSETQ. The CDR3 consists of 13 residues. Incomplete CDR3 DNA: TGCGCCAGCAGCCTCCGGTACCAAGAGACG. Translating it yields CASSLRYQET. In full, the CDR3 reads CASSLRYQETQYF.

In the case of this clone: Read coverage stops 3 residues before the CDR3 terminus; the germline J gene supplies the remainder. This rearrangement joins TRBV5-1 to TRBJ1-2; TRBD1 matches at 10 bases. Germline assignment: CDR1 SGHRS and CDR2 YFSETQ. This CDR3 comprises 14 residues. V lost 2 bases and J lost 6; bases outside the gene matches: 4. CDR3 amino acids: CASSFGTGDDGYTF. The sequenced part of the CDR3 DNA is TGCGCCAGCAGCTTCGGGACAGGGGATGATGGC.

As for this clone: With the read ending 3 residues before the CDR3 end, the germline J gene is used to fill in that end. The V call is TRBV5-1, the J call TRBJ1-2, with D possibly TRBD1 on 6 matching bases. Trimming pared 5 bases from V and 7 bases from J, leaving 18 bases between. CDR3 length: 14 amino acids. Germline CDR1 SGHRS, CDR2 YFSETQ. The CDR3 is CASSPERGAIGYTF. The part of the CDR3 DNA that was read is TGCGCCAGCAGTCCGGAACGGGGGGCGATTGGC.

Points on this clone: The read finishes 3 residues shy of the CDR3 end, and the germline J gene is used to complete it. The chain couples TRBV10-1 to TRBJ1-2; no firm D call. CDR1 WNHNN and CDR2 SYGVQD come from the germline V gene (reference sequence). With 6 bases removed from V and 4 bases from J, the gap between germline ends came to 18 bases. The CDR3 sequence is 15 residues long. The CDR3: CASSAFRTRSYGYTF. The sequenced CDR3 bases are TGCGCCAGCAGCGCATTCCGAACAAGAAGCTATGGC.

Concerning this clone: Coverage ceases 3 residues before the CDR3 finishes, and the germline J gene fills in the end. The chain recombines TRBV10-1 with TRBJ2-3; D unclear. The CDR3 spans 15 residues. From germline, CDR1 is WNHNN and CDR2 SYGVQD (reference sequence). This chain's CDR3 is CASSESRSGEETQYF. The sequenced part of the CDR3 DNA is TGCGCCAGCAGTGAGAGTCGATCCGGTGAAGAGACG.

In the case of this clone: The read terminates 3 residues ahead of where the CDR3 ends, so the germline J gene completes it. The gene calls are TRBV6-2 or TRBV6-3 and TRBJ1-1; 10 bases map to TRBD1. Germline CDR1 MNHEY, CDR2 SVGEGT. CDR3 size: 15 residues. Trimming cost V 5 bases and J 6 bases; bases outside gene matches: 9. CDR3 DNA, as far as it was read: TGTGCCAGCAGTCACGATTTGGACAGGGGGTCTGAA. This gives the protein CASSHDLDRGSE. The full-length CDR3 reads as CASSHDLDRGSEAFF.

Comment on this clone: The read ends 3 residues shy of where the CDR3 ends; the end is completed using the germline J gene. The chain carries TRBV5-1 and TRBJ2-7, with TRBD1 as a possible D gene (5 bases). Trimming removed 0 bases from V and 5 bases from J, with 12 bases in between. CDR3 length equals 14 residues. CDR1 SGHRS and CDR2 YFSETQ come from the germline V gene. CDR3 amino acids: CASSLVQGIDEQYF. The part of the CDR3 DNA that was read is TGCGCCAGCAGCTTGGTGCAGGGTATCGACGAG. Drawing the rest from reference TRBV5-1 and TRBJ2-7, the complete variable domain is KAGVTQTPRYLIKTRGQQVTLSCSPISGHRSVSWYQQTPGQGLQFLFEYFSETQRNKGNFPGRFSGRQFSNSRSEMNVSTLELGDSALYLCASSLVQGIDEQYFGPGTRLTVT.

A remark on this clone: The DNA ends 3 residues before the CDR3 does, and the rest of the CDR3 is filled in from the germline J gene. The rearrangement links TRBV18 to TRBJ1-5; TRBD1 agrees at 7 bases. V lost 4 bases to trimming and J lost 0 bases; unmatched junction nucleotides: 12. The CDR3 totals 18 residues. Germline V lookup: CDR1 KGHSH, CDR2 LQKENI. The CDR3 spells CASSLMTPGTASNQPQHF. CDR3 bases read: TGTGCCAGCTCACTGATGACCCCGGGGACAGCTAGCAATCAGCCC.

Turning to this clone: The read halts 3 residues ahead of the CDR3 end, with the missing end drawn from the germline J gene. This chain connects TRBV7-9 to TRBJ1-2, with 9 nucleotides matching TRBD1. The CDR3 covers 13 residues. Germline CDR1 SEHNR, CDR2 FQNEAQ (reference sequence). Here the CDR3 reads CASSEQGAWGYTF. The part of the CDR3 DNA that was read is TGTGCCAGCAGCGAACAGGGGGCTTGGGGC.

Notes on this clone: The CDR3 goes on 3 residues after the read ends, and that part is filled in from the germline J gene. V gene TRBV20-1 combines with J gene TRBJ2-3; D is possibly TRBD1 (6 bases). Per germline, CDR1 DFQATT and CDR2 SNEGSKA (reference sequence). The CDR3 is 14 residues long. Trimming stripped 2 bases from V and 2 bases from J, with 11 bases between. The covered CDR3 bases are TGCAGTGCTAGACTTGGACAGAACACAGATACG. Encoded protein: CSARLGQNTDT. In full, the CDR3 reads CSARLGQNTDTQYF.

Details on this clone: The CDR3 end lies 3 residues beyond the end of the read and is filled in from the germline J gene. The V gene is TRBV19, the J gene TRBJ1-2; 9 nucleotides match TRBD1. CDR3 length: 14 amino acids. V dropped 6 bases and J dropped 5; count of bases not matched to a gene: 7. Germline-derived CDR1 and CDR2 are LNHDA and SQIVND (reference sequence). Incomplete CDR3 DNA: TGTGCCAGTAGCACCGGGACAGGGAGATATGGC. Translating gives CASSTGTGRYG. The entire CDR3 protein is CASSTGTGRYGYTF.

For this clone: The read ends 3 residues before the CDR3 terminus; that terminus is restored from the germline J gene. The chain employs TRBV6-1 and TRBJ1-5, with D possibly being TRBD1 (6 bases). The CDR3 has 16 amino acids. The V gene's germline CDR1 is MNHNS and CDR2 SASEGT. Trimming took off 4 bases at V and 0 bases at J, with 13 bases between the two ends. The part of the CDR3 DNA that was read is TGTGCCAGCAGTGGGGGGCAGATTTATAGCAATCAGCCC. Its translation: CASSGGQIYSNQP. The CDR3 in its entirety is CASSGGQIYSNQPQHF.

Concerning this clone: The CDR3 end lies 3 residues beyond the end of the read and is filled in from the germline J gene. The rearrangement joins TRBV5-1 to TRBJ2-3, with D possibly TRBD1 on 6 matching bases. The V end lost 0 bases, the J end lost 1 base, and 12 bases lay between the germline ends. Germline V CDR1 and CDR2: SGHRS, YFSETQ. The CDR3 loop spans 16 amino acids. The CDR3 is CASSLASQGGTDTQYF. Partial CDR3 DNA: TGCGCCAGCAGCTTGGCCTCACAGGGAGGCACAGATACG.

As regards this clone: One end of the junction fails to match germline, which may point to a read error. The DNA ends 3 residues before the CDR3 does, and the rest of the CDR3 is filled in from the germline J gene. Other DNA sequences in the sample encode the same CDR3. This chain uses TRBV7-9 with TRBJ1-1; 9 bases align to TRBD1. The CDR3 has 15 amino acids. Germline V gene data show CDR1 as SEHNR and CDR2 as FQNEAQ (reference sequence). CDR3: CASSFEGTGHTEAFF. Partial CDR3 DNA: TGTGCCAGCAGCTTTGAAGGGACAGGGCACACCGAA. Complete variable domain (other parts from reference TRBV7-9 and TRBJ1-1): DTGVSQNPRHKITKRGQNVTFRCDPISEHNRLYWYRQTLGQGPEFLTYFQNEAQLEKSRLLSDRFSAERPKGSFSTLEIQRTEQGDSAMYLCASSFEGTGHTEAFFGQGTRLTVV.

Concerning this clone itself: The read comes to an end 3 residues before the CDR3 does, leaving the germline J gene to fill in the end. The rearrangement joins TRBV7-8 to TRBJ2-3; TRBD1 matches at 7 bases. The CDR3 has 13 amino acids. The germline CDR1 and CDR2 sequences are SGHVS and FQNEAQ. Here the CDR3 reads CASNRGLVETQYF. The sequenced CDR3 bases are TGTGCCAGCAACAGGGGTTTGGTAGAGACG.

Points on this clone: Read coverage stops 3 residues before the CDR3 terminus; the germline J gene supplies the remainder. The chain recombines TRBV5-1 with TRBJ1-4; D remains unclear. V was pared by 0 bases and J by 5 bases, with 11 bases between. Germline CDR1 is SGHRS and CDR2 is YFSETQ. This CDR3 region has 15 residues. The DNA read from the CDR3 is TGCGCCAGCAGCTTGGCCGCAGGAGAGAATGAAAAA. It translates to CASSLAAGENEK. The whole CDR3 sequence is CASSLAAGENEKLFF.

Turning to this clone: Coverage ceases 3 residues before the CDR3 finishes, and the germline J gene fills in the end. This sequence joins TRBV2 and TRBJ1-2; 7 nucleotides match TRBD1. The CDR3 extends over 13 amino acids. Losses at the gene ends were 6 bases for V and 6 bases for J; bases not matched to a gene: 7. CDR1 is SNHLY, CDR2 FYNNEI, per germline. The CDR3 region is CASRGDSPDGYTF. Partial CDR3 DNA: TGTGCCAGCAGGGGGGACAGCCCAGATGGC.

As regards this clone: The read finishes 3 residues shy of the CDR3 end, and the germline J gene is used to complete it. The chain carries TRBV5-8 and TRBJ1-4; 10 bases line up with TRBD1. Germline-derived CDR1 and CDR2 are SGHTS and YDEGEE. This CDR3 has 15 amino acids. Trimming at V came to 4 bases and at J to 8 bases, leaving 8 bases not matched to a gene. This chain's CDR3 is CASSIGTGDGEKLFF. CDR3 bases read: TGTGCCAGCAGCATCGGGACAGGGGATGGAGAAAAA.

On this clone: The missing CDR3 end, 3 residues past where the read stops, is filled in from the germline J gene. The chain uses TRBV7-9 and TRBJ1-2, with TRBD1 matching 9 bases. The V gene end was trimmed by 5 bases and the J gene end by 4 bases; junction bases not matched to a gene: 8. Looked up from germline, CDR1 is SEHNR and CDR2 is FQNEAQ (reference sequence). The CDR3 spans 15 residues. The covered CDR3 bases are TGTGCCAGCAGCCGAACAGGGGGCGCGGGCTATGGC. This encodes CASSRTGGAGYG. The whole CDR3 region reads CASSRTGGAGYGYTF.

On this clone itself: The sequence runs out 3 residues before the end of the CDR3; the remainder is reconstructed from the germline J gene. The J gene is TRBJ2-5, the V gene TRBV6-4; 10 positions agree with TRBD2. Germline assignment: CDR1 MRHNA and CDR2 SNTAGT. The CDR3 totals 14 residues. Trimming took 3 bases from V and 6 from J; bases not matched to a gene: 4. The DNA read from the CDR3 is TGTGCCAGCAGTGAGCCTAGCGGGGGTAAGACC. This gives the protein CASSEPSGGKT. The full-length CDR3 reads as CASSEPSGGKTQYF.

Concerning this clone itself: The observed sequence ends 3 residues before the CDR3 terminus, with the missing tail filled in from the germline J gene. The rearrangement uses TRBV9 and TRBJ2-1; tentative D call: TRBD2 (6 bases). The CDR3 is 14 residues long. Germline CDR1 reads SGDLS; CDR2 reads YYNGEE. Between the trimmed V and J ends, which lost 3 bases and 8 bases, there was a span of 15 bases. CDR3 DNA, as far as it was read: TGTGCCAGCAGCGCTACTCTTTGGGGGGATGAG. Protein sequence: CASSATLWGDE. From start to end, the CDR3 is CASSATLWGDEQFF.

Details on this clone: A read error may produce the germline difference seen at one junction end. Read coverage stops 3 residues before the CDR3 terminus; the germline J gene supplies the remainder. The chain uses TRBV13 and TRBJ2-7; D unresolved. CDR1 PRHDT and CDR2 FYEKMQ come from the germline V gene (reference sequence). The CDR3 is made up of 13 amino acids. The CDR3 protein is CSSSLSTAYEQYF. The CDR3 DNA, read in part, is TGTTCCAGCAGCCTTAGTACGGCCTACGAG.

Comments on this clone: The read is 3 residues too short to cover the CDR3 end, so that end is filled in from the germline J gene. The rearrangement links TRBV10-2 to TRBJ2-1; 8 bases line up with TRBD2. The CDR3 spans 15 residues. Germline V CDR1 and CDR2: WSHSY, SAAADI. The trim removed 0 bases at V and 2 bases at J, leaving 0 bases unmatched. CDR3 amino acids: CASSESRGAYNEQFF. The CDR3 bases that were read are TGCGCCAGCAGTGAGTCGCGGGGGGCCTACAATGAG.

Concerning this clone: The DNA ends 3 residues before the CDR3 does, and the rest of the CDR3 is filled in from the germline J gene. The chain couples TRBV30 to TRBJ2-3; 10 positions agree with TRBD1. The germline CDR1 and CDR2 sequences are GTSNPN and SVGIG (reference sequence). The CDR3 consists of 18 residues. CDR3 DNA (partial): TGTGCCTGGAGTCACACGAGACCCCGGGACAGGGGCAATCAGCCG. As protein: CAWSHTRPRDRGNQP. The whole CDR3 protein is CAWSHTRPRDRGNQPQYF. Full variable domain (outside the CDR3, taken from reference TRBV30 and TRBJ2-3): SQTIHQWPATLVQPVGSPLSLECTVEGTSNPNLYWYRQAAGRGLQLLFYSVGIGQISSEVPQNLSASRPQDRQFILSSKKLLLSDSGFYLCAWSHTRPRDRGNQPQYFGPGTRLTVL.

As regards this clone: The CDR3 end is not reached by the read, which stops 3 residues before it; the germline J gene fills it in. The chain carries TRBV20-1 and TRBJ1-5, with 9 bases identical to TRBD1. Per the germline V gene, CDR1 is DFQATT and CDR2 is SNEGSKA (reference sequence). This CDR3 is built from 15 residues. Trimming took 5 bases from V and 3 from J; bases not matched to a gene: 8. CDR3 sequence: CSAPGQGIYNQPQHF. Partial CDR3 DNA: TGCAGTGCTCCGGGACAGGGAATTTACAATCAGCCC.

A word on this clone: The read ends 3 residues before the CDR3 terminus; that terminus is restored from the germline J gene. This chain links TRBV20-1 with TRBJ1-1; 9 nucleotides match TRBD1. CDR1 is DFQATT and CDR2 is SNEGSKA in the germline V gene (reference sequence). J lost 3 bases, V lost 3 bases, and 5 bases had no gene match. The CDR3 sequence is 14 residues long. CDR3 region: CSASKTGGDTEAFF. The CDR3 DNA, read in part, is TGCAGTGCTAGCAAGACAGGGGGGGACACTGAA.

Concerning this clone itself: From the germline J gene comes the end of the CDR3, since the read stops 3 residues before it. The chain carries TRBV5-4 and TRBJ2-2; 9 bases agree with TRBD1. This CDR3 region has 15 residues. V lost 4 bases, J lost 5 bases, and 6 bases stayed unmatched. Germline V gene lookup returns CDR1 SGHNT and CDR2 YYREEE (reference sequence). CDR3 residues: CASSPGTGITGELFF. The sequenced CDR3 bases are TGTGCCAGCAGCCCGGGGACAGGGATAACCGGGGAG. Full variable domain (rest looked up from reference TRBV5-4 and TRBJ2-2): ETGVTQSPTHLIKTRGQQVTLRCSSQSGHNTVSWYQQALGQGPQFIFQYYREEENGRGNFPPRFSGLQFPNYSSELNVNALELDDSALYLCASSPGTGITGELFFGEGSRLTVL.